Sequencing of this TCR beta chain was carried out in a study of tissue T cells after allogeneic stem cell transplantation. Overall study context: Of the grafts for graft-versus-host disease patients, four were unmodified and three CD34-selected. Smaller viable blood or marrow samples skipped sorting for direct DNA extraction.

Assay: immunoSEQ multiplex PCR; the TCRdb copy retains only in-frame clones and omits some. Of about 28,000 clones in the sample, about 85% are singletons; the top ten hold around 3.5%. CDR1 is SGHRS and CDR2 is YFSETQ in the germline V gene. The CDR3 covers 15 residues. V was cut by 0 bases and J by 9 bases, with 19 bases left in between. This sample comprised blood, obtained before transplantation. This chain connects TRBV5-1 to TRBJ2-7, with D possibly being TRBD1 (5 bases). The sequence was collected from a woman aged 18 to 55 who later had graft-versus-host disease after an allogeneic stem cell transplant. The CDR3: CASSLARQGSSGQYF. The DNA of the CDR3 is TGCGCCAGCAGCTTGGCCCGGCAGGGATCCTCGGGGCAGTACTTC. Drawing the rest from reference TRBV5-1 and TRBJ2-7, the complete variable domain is KAGVTQTPRYLIKTRGQQVTLSCSPISGHRSVSWYQQTPGQGLQFLFEYFSETQRNKGNFPGRFSGRQFSNSRSEMNVSTLELGDSALYLCASSLARQGSSGQYFGPGTRLTVT.